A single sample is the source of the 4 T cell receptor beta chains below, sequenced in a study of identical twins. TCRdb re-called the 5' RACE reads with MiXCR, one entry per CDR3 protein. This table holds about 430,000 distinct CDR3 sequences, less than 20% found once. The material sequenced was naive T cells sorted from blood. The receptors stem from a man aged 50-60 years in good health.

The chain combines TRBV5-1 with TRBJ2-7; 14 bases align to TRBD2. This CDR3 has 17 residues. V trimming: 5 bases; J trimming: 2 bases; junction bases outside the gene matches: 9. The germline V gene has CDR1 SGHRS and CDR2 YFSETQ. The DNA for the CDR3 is TGCGCCAGCAGTCCCGGGACTAGCGGGGGCATCCCCTACGAGCAGTACTTC. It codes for CASSPGTSGGIPYEQYF.

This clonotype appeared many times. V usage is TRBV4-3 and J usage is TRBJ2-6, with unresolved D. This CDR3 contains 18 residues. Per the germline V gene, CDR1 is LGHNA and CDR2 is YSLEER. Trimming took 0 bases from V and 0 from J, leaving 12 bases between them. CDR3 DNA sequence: TGCGCCAGCAGCCAAGAGCGGCCCTTTAGCTCTGGGGCCAACGTCCTGACTTTC. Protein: CASSQERPFSSGANVLTF.

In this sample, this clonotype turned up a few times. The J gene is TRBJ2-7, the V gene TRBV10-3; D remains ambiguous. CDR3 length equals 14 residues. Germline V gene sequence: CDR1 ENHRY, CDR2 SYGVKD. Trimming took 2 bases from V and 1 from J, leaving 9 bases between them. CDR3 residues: CAISETRGSYEQYF. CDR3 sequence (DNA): TGTGCCATCAGTGAGACTCGTGGGTCCTACGAGCAGTACTTC.

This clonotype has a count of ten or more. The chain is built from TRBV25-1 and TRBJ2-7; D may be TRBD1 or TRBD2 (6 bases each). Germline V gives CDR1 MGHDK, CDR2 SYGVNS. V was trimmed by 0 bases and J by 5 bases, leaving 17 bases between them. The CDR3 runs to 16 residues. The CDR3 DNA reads TGTGCCAGCAGTGAATACGGGGGCACTCCCACCCACGAGCAGTACTTC. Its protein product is CASSEYGGTPTHEQYF.